A few counts support the clone carrying this TCR beta chain. Germline CDR1 SGHRS, CDR2 YFSETQ. The CDR3 has 14 amino acids. V lost 4 bases to trimming and J lost 4 bases, with 14 bases between them. A TCRbeta library incorporating unique molecular identifiers was prepared. MiXCR, run by TCRdb on the PCR reads, gives a single entry per CDR3 protein. The table shows some 550,000 distinct CDR3 sequences, with 18% occurring only once. The sample is drawn from a study of T-cell reconstitution after alpha-beta-depleted transplantation in children. The sequencing here drew on PBMCs from the stem cell graft donor, taken from the stem cell graft. This chain uses TRBV5-1 with TRBJ2-5, with TRBD2 as a possible D gene (5 bases). This receptor was identified in a human donor who donated a stem cell graft to a child with acute lymphoblastic leukemia. The CDR3 DNA follows: TGCGCCAGCAGCCTCTATCGGGGAGCAGAGACCCAGTACTTC. It specifies CASSLYRGAETQYF.